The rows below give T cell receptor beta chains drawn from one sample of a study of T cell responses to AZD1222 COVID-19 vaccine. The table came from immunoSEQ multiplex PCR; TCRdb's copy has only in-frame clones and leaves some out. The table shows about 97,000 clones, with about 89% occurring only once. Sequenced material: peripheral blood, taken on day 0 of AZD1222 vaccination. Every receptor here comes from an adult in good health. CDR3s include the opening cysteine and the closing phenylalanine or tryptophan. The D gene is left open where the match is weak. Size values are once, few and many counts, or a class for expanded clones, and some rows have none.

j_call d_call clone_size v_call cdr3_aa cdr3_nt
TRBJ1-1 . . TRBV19 CASSPVGNTEAFF TGTGCCAGTTCCCCAGTTGGGAACACTGAAGCTTTCTTT
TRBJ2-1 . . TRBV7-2 CAGGGSRSYNEQFF TGTGCCGGCGGAGGGTCTCGCTCCTACAATGAGCAGTTCTTC
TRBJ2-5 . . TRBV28 CASSSRFPETQYF TGTGCCAGCAGTTCTAGATTCCCGGAGACCCAGTACTTC
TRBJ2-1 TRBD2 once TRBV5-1 CASAPRSGREPYNEQFF TGCGCCAGCGCCCCCCGTAGCGGGAGGGAACCCTACAATGAGCAGTTCTTC
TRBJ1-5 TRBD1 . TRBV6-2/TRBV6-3 CASSYSDRGKGSPQHF TGTGCCAGCAGTTATTCTGACAGGGGTAAGGGATCGCCCCAGCATTTT
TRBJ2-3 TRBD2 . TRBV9 CASSPRGGDTQYF TGTGCCAGCAGCCCCCGGGGGGGGGATACGCAGTATTTT
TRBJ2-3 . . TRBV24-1 CATSEPLGTQYF TGTGCCACCAGTGAACCCCTTGGTACGCAGTATTTT
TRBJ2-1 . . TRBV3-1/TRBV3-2 CASSQGVGNEQFF TGTGCCAGCAGCCAAGGGGTGGGCAATGAGCAGTTCTTC
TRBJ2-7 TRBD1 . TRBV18 CASSPFGTVNEQYF TGTGCCAGCTCACCCTTCGGGACAGTAAACGAGCAGTACTTC
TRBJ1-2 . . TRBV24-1 CATSETAKHSYTF TGTGCCACCAGTGAGACAGCTAAACATAGCTACACCTTC
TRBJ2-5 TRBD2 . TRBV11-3 CASSRTSGSQETQYF TGTGCCAGCAGCCGGACTAGCGGGAGTCAAGAGACCCAGTACTTC
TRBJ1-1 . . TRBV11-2 CASSPSPPGRAFF TGTGCCAGCAGCCCCTCCCCCCCTGGCAGAGCTTTCTTT
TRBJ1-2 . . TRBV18 CASSPESTGFYYGYTF TGTGCCAGCTCACCAGAGAGCACAGGGTTTTACTATGGCTACACCTTC
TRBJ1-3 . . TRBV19 CASSSAGAGNTIYF TGTGCCAGTAGTTCAGCAGGAGCTGGAAACACCATATATTTT
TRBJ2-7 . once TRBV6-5 CASSYSGLSSYEQYF TGTGCCAGCAGTTACTCGGGACTTTCTTCCTACGAGCAGTACTTC
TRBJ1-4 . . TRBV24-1 CATSDSQGEKLFF TGTGCCACCAGTGACTCCCAGGGGGAAAAACTGTTTTTT
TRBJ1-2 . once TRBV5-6 CASSLPGPGGNYGYTF TGTGCCAGCAGCTTGCCAGGTCCTGGGGGGAACTATGGCTACACCTTC
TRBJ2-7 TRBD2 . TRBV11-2 CASIPLGTSGHEQYF TGTGCCAGCATCCCCCTAGGTACTAGCGGCCACGAGCAGTACTTC
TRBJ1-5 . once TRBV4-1 CASSQAPGQGNQPQHF TGCGCCAGCAGCCAAGCCCCGGGGCAGGGGAATCAGCCCCAGCATTTT
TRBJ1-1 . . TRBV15 CATSRRQESNTEAFF TGTGCCACCAGCAGGAGGCAGGAGTCGAACACTGAAGCTTTCTTT
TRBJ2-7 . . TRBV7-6 CASSSGHKSYEQYF TGTGCCAGCAGCTCAGGGCATAAGTCCTACGAGCAGTACTTC
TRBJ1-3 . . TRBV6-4 CASRAPGNTIYF TGTGCCAGCAGGGCCCCTGGGAACACCATATATTTT